The entry below describes one T cell receptor (beta chain). Its antigen remains unknown. This sample stems from a study of cytomegalovirus exposure and HLA in healthy donors. Study observations and caveats: A subsequent analysis found that TCR clusters from the first cohort also tended to co-occur in the roughly 120 validation repertoires, with approximately 95% of cluster scores above 0. According to the study, some 160 TCR beta chains were cytomegalovirus-associated.

The protocol was immunoSEQ multiplex PCR, while the TCRdb copy is restricted to in-frame clones and leaves out a portion. Of a few hundred thousand clones in the sample, approximately 88% are singletons; the top ten hold around 0.91%. V lost 4 bases and J lost 6, with 7 bases in between. Germline CDR1 and CDR2: MNHEY and SMNVEV (reference sequence). The CDR3 contains 11 residues. V gene TRBV27 combines with J gene TRBJ2-7, with unresolved D. The sample consisted of PBMCs. This receptor was taken from a young man in good health and CMV-seronegative. In DNA, the CDR3 is TGTGCCAGCAGTTATGGGCCCGAGCAGTACTTC. It is translated as CASSYGPEQYF.